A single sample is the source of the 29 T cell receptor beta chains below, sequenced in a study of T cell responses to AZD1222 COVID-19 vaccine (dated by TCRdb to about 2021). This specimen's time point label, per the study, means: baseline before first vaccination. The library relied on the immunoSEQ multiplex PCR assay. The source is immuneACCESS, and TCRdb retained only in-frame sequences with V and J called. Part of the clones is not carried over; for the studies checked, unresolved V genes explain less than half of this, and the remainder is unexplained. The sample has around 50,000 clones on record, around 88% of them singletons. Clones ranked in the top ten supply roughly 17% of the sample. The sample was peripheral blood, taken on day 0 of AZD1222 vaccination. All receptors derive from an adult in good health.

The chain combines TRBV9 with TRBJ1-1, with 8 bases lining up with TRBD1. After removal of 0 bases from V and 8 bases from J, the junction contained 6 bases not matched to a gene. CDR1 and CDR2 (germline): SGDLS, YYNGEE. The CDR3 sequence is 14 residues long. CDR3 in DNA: TGTGCCAGCAGCGTAGCTTCCCCAGGGGGCGAAGCTTTCTTT. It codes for CASSVASPGGEAFF.

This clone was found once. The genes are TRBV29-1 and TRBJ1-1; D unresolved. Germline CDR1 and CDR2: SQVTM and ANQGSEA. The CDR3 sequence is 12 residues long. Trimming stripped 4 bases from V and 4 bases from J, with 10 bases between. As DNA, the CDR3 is TGCAGCGTTGTTCCTCCTCGCACTGAAGCTTTCTTT. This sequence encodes CSVVPPRTEAFF.

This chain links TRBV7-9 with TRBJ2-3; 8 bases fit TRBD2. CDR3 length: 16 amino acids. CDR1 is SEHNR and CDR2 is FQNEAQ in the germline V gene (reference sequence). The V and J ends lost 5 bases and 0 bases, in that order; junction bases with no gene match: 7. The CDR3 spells CASSLHAGGSTDTQYF. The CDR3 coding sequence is TGTGCCAGCAGCCTCCATGCGGGGGGTAGCACAGATACGCAGTATTTT.

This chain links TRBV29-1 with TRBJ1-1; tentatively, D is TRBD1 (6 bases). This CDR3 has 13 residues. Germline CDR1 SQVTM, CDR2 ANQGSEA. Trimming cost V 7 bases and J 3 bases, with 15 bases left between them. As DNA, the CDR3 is TGCAGCGCCTCACAGGGCTTGGACACTGAAGCTTTCTTT. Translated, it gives CSASQGLDTEAFF.

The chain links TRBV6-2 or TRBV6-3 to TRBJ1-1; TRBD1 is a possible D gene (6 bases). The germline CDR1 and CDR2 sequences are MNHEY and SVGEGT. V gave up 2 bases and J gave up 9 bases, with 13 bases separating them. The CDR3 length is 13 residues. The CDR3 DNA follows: TGTGCCAGCAGTTACCCTAATGGGGGCCAAGCTTTCTTT. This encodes CASSYPNGGQAFF.

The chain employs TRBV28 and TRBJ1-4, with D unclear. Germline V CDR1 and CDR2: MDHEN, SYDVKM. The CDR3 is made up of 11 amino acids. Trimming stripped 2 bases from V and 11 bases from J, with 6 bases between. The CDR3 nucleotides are TGTGCCAGCAGTTTAGTTGAGAAACTGTTTTTT. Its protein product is CASSLVEKLFF.

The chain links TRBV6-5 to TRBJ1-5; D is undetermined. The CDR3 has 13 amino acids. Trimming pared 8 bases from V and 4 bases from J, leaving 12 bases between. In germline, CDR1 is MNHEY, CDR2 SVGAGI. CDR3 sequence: CASSGHANQPQHF. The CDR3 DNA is TGTGCCAGCTCTGGGCACGCAAATCAGCCCCAGCATTTT.

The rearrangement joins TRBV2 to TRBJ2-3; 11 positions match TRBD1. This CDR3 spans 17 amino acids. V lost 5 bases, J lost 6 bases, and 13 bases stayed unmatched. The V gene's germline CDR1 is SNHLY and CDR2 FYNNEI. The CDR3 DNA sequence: TGTGCCAGCAGTTTTACCGGGACAGGGGGGATGTGGGATACGCAGTATTTT. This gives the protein CASSFTGTGGMWDTQYF. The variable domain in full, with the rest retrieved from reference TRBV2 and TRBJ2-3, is EPEVTQTPSHQVTQMGQEVILRCVPISNHLYFYWYRQILGQKVEFLVSFYNNEISEKSEIFDDQFSVERPDGSNFTLKIRSTKLEDSAMYFCASSFTGTGGMWDTQYFGPGTRLTVL.

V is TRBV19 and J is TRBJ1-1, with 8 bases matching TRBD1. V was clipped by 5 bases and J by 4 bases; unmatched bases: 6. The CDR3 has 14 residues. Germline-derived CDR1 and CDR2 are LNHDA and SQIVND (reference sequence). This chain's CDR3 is CASSVTGGTTEAFF. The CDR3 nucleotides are TGTGCCAGTAGTGTCACAGGGGGTACCACTGAAGCTTTCTTT.

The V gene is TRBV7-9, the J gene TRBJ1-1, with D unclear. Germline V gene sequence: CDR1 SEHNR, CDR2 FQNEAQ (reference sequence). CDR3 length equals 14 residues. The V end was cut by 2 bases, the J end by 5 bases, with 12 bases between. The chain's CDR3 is CASSLSGPETEAFF. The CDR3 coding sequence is TGTGCCAGCAGCTTAAGTGGGCCTGAGACTGAAGCTTTCTTT.

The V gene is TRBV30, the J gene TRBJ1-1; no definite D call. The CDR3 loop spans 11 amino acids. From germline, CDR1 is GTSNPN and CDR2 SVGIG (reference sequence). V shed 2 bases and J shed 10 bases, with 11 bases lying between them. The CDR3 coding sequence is TGTGCCTGGAGTACTATGACGGGAGCTTTCTTT. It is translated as CAWSTMTGAFF.

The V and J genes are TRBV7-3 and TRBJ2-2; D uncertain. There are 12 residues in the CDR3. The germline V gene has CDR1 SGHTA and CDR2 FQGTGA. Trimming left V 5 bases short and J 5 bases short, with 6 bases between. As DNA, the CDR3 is TGTGCCAGCAGCCCATCGACCGGGGAGCTGTTTTTT. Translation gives CASSPSTGELFF.

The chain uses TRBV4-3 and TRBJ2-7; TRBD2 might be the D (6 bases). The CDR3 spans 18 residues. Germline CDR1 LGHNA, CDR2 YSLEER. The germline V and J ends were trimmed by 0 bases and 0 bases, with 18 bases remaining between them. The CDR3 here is CASSQERSVVGSSYEQYF. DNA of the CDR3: TGCGCCAGCAGCCAAGAGCGATCGGTCGTCGGGAGCTCCTACGAGCAGTACTTC.

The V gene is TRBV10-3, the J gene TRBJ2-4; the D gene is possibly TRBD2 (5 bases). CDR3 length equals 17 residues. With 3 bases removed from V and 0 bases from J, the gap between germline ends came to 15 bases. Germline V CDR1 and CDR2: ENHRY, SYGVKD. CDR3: CAISDSLGVLAKNIQYF. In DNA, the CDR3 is TGTGCCATCAGTGACTCACTCGGGGTCCTAGCCAAAAACATTCAGTACTTC.

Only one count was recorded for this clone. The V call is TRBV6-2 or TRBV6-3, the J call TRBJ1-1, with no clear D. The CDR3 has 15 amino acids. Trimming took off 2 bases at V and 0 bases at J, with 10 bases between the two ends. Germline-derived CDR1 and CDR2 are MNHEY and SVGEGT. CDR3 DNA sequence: TGTGCCAGCAGTTACACAGAGAGGATGAACACTGAAGCTTTCTTT. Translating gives CASSYTERMNTEAFF.

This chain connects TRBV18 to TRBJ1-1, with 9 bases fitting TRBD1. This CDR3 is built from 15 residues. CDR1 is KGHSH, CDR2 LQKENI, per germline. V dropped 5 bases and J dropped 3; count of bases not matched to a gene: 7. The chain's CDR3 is CASSVIDRGDTEAFF. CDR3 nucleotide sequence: TGTGCCAGCTCAGTCATCGACAGGGGGGACACTGAAGCTTTCTTT.

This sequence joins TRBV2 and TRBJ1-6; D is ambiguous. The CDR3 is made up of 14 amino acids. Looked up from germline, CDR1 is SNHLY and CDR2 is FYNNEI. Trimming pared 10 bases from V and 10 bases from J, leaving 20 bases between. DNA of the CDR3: TGTGCCACCACTCAGACCGGGGTAGAATCACCCCTCCACTTT. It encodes CATTQTGVESPLHF.

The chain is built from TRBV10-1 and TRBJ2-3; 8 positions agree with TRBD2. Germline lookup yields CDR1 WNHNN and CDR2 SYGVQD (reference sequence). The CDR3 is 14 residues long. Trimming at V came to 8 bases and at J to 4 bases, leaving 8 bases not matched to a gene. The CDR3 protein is CASPISGTADTQYF. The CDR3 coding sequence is TGCGCCAGCCCAATTAGCGGGACCGCAGATACGCAGTATTTT.

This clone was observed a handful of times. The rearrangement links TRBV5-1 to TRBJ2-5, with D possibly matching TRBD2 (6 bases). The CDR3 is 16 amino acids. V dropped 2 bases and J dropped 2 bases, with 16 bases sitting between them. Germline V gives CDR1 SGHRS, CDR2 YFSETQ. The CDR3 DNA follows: TGCGCCAGCAGCTTTCGGGCGGGACCACCTCAAGAGACCCAGTACTTC. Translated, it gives CASSFRAGPPQETQYF.

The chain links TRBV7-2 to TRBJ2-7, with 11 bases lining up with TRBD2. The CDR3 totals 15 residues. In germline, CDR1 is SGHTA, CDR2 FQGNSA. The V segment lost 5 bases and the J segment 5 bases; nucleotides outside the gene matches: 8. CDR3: CASSPIAGGLHEQYF. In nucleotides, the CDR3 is TGTGCCAGCAGCCCAATAGCGGGAGGGCTCCACGAGCAGTACTTC.

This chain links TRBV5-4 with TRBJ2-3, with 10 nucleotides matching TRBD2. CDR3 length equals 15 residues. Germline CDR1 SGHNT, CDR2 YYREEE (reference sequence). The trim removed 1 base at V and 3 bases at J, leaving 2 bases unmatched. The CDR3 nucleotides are TGTGCCAGCAGCTTGAAGCGGGAGGGGACAGATACGCAGTATTTT. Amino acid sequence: CASSLKREGTDTQYF.

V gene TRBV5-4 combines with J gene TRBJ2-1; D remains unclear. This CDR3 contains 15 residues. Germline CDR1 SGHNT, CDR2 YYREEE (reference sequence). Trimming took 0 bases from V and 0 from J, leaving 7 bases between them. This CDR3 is CASSLERSSYNEQFF. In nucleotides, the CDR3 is TGTGCCAGCAGCTTGGAAAGGAGCTCCTACAATGAGCAGTTCTTC.

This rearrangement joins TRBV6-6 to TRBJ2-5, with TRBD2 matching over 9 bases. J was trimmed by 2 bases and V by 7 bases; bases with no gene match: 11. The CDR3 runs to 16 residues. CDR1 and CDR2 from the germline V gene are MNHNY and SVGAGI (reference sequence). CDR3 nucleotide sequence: TGTGCCAGCACCCCTGGCGGGGGGGCGGGGCAAGAGACCCAGTACTTC. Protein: CASTPGGGAGQETQYF.

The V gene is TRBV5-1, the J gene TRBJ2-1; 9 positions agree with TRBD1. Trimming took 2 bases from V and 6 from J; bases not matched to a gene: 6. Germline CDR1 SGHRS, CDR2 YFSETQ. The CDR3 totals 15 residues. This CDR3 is CASSFDLDRGNEQFF. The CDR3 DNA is TGCGCCAGCAGCTTTGACCTGGACAGGGGCAATGAGCAGTTCTTC.

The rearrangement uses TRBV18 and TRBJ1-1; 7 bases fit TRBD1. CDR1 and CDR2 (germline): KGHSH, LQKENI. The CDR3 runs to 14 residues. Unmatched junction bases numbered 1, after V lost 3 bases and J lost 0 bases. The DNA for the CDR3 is TGTGCCAGCTCACCGGGACAGATGAACACTGAAGCTTTCTTT. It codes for CASSPGQMNTEAFF.

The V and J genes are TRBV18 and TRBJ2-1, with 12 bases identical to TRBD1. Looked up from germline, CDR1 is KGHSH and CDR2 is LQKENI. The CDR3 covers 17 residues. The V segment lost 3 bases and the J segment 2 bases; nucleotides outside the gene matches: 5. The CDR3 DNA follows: TGTGCCAGCTCACCTCCGGGACAGGGGGCTACCTACAATGAGCAGTTCTTC. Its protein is CASSPPGQGATYNEQFF.

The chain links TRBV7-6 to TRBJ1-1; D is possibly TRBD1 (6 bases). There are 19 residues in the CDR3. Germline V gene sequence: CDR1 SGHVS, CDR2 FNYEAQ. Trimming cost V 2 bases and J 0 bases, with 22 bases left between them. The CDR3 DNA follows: TGTGCCAGCAGCTTACAGGCCCCCGCCGGGGGCGGGATGAACACTGAAGCTTTCTTT. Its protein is CASSLQAPAGGGMNTEAFF.

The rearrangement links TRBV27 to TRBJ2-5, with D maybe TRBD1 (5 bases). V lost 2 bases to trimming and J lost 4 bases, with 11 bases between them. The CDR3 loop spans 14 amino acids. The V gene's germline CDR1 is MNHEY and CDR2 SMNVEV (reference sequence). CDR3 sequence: CASSLKGQLETQYF. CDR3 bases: TGTGCCAGCAGTTTAAAGGGGCAGCTAGAGACCCAGTACTTC.

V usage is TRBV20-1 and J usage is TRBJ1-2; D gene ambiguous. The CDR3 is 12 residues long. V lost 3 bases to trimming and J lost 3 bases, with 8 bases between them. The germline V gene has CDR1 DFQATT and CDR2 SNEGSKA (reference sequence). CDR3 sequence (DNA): TGCAGTGCTAGTCTGGGAGACTATGGCTACACCTTC. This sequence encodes CSASLGDYGYTF.